This TCR beta chain was sequenced for a study of hypomethylating agent response in myelodysplastic syndrome. Study information: The most frequent mutation was TET2, in about 50% of the 11 patients.

In this sample, this clone turned up a few times. The CDR3 runs to 13 residues. Germline loops: CDR1 MNHEY, CDR2 SMNVEV (reference sequence). V shed 5 bases and J 8 bases; nucleotides not matched to a gene: 6. The table came from immunoSEQ multiplex PCR; TCRdb's copy has only in-frame clones and leaves some out. The table shows fewer than 5,500 clones, with around four fifths occurring only once. The TCR originated in a human donor with myelodysplastic syndrome. The specimen comprised bone marrow, sampled before or after starting hypomethylating agent treatment for myelodysplastic syndrome (not recorded which). The chain combines TRBV27 with TRBJ1-2; the match to TRBD1 covers 9 bases. This chain's CDR3 is CASSPGQGNGYTF. The CDR3 DNA reads TGTGCCAGCAGTCCGGGACAGGGAAACGGCTACACCTTC.